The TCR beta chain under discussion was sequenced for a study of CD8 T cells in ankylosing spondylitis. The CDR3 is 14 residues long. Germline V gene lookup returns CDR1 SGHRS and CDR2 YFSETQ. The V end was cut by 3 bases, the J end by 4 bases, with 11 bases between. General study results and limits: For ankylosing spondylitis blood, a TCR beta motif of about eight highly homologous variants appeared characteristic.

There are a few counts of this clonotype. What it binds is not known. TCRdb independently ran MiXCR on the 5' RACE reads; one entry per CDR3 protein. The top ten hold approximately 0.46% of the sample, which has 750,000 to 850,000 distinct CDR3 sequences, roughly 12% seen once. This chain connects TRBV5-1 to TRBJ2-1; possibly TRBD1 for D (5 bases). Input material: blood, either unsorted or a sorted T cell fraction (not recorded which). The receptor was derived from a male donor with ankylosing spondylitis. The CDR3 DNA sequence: TGCGCCAGCAGCTGGGGCCAAACATACAATGAGCAGTTCTTC. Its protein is CASSWGQTYNEQFF.